One and the same sample provided the 15 T cell receptor beta chains below, sequenced in a study of cytomegalovirus exposure and HLA in healthy donors. PCR was performed using 60 Vbeta and 13 Jbeta primers. Profiling relied on immunoSEQ multiplex PCR, and the TCRdb table lists in-frame clones only, not all of them. The table includes 50,000 or so clones, around 70% detected once. Material: PBMCs. Source of these receptors: a woman aged 50 to 65 in good health and CMV-seronegative.

V is TRBV5-1 and J is TRBJ2-7; D possibly corresponds to TRBD1 (6 bases). Germline V lookup: CDR1 SGHRS, CDR2 YFSETQ. This CDR3 contains 16 residues. The V gene lost 4 bases and the J gene lost 2 bases, with 19 bases spanning the gap. The CDR3 protein is CASSRTDRRITYEQYF. DNA of the CDR3: TGCGCCAGCAGCCGAACCGACAGGCGAATCACCTACGAGCAGTACTTC.

CDR3 nucleotides: TGTGCCAGCAGCCAGACAGGGCCGAACACTGAAGCTTTCTTT. This translates into CASSQTGPNTEAFF. The V gene is TRBV7-2, the J gene TRBJ1-1; the match to TRBD1 covers 7 bases. The germline CDR1 and CDR2 sequences are SGHTA and FQGNSA. The CDR3 has 14 residues. V lost 5 bases to trimming and J lost 1 base; unmatched junction nucleotides: 4.

The chain's CDR3 is CASSSQGTEGEQYF. The DNA for the CDR3 is TGCGCCAGCAGCTCACAGGGGACTGAGGGAGAGCAGTACTTC. The J gene is TRBJ2-7, the V gene TRBV5-1; perhaps TRBD1 as D (7 bases). V was trimmed by 3 bases and J by 7 bases, leaving 17 bases between them. Germline V gives CDR1 SGHRS, CDR2 YFSETQ. There are 14 residues in the CDR3.

The chain carries TRBV6-5 and TRBJ2-2; maybe TRBD1 (6 bases). Germline CDR1 reads MNHEY; CDR2 reads SVGAGI. V was clipped by 5 bases and J by 14 bases, with 15 bases between them. The CDR3 sequence is 12 residues long. The CDR3 loop reads CASSPRAGALFF. CDR3 nucleotide sequence: TGTGCCAGCAGTCCTCGAGCAGGGGCTCTGTTTTTT.

The chain joins TRBV6-6 to TRBJ1-2; 11 bases map to TRBD1. CDR3 length equals 15 residues. Germline V gene sequence: CDR1 MNHNY, CDR2 SVGAGI (reference sequence). V was pared by 5 bases and J by 4 bases, with 6 bases of the junction left unmatched. This chain's CDR3 is CASSHRTGGTYGYTF. In DNA, the CDR3 is TGTGCCAGCAGTCATCGGACAGGGGGCACCTATGGCTACACCTTC.

The chain uses TRBV30 and TRBJ1-6, with TRBD1 matching 9 bases. V trimming: 1 base; J trimming: 9 bases; junction bases outside the gene matches: 7. This CDR3 spans 15 amino acids. From germline, CDR1 is GTSNPN and CDR2 SVGIG (reference sequence). CDR3 amino acids: CAWSDIQGASSPLHF. The CDR3 coding sequence is TGTGCCTGGAGTGATATACAGGGGGCCAGTTCACCCCTCCACTTT.

This clone was counted only a few times. The chain is built from TRBV6-4 and TRBJ2-3; D might be TRBD2 (6 bases). This CDR3 comprises 14 residues. The V and J ends lost 4 bases and 2 bases respectively, with 10 bases between them. CDR1 and CDR2 (germline): MRHNA, SNTAGT. The CDR3 nucleotides read TGTGCCAGCAGTGGTAGCGGAGACACAGATACGCAGTATTTT. This encodes CASSGSGDTDTQYF.

Of note for this clone: One junction end does not reproduce the germline sequence, and a read error may be involved. The chain is built from TRBV7-9 and TRBJ2-7, with a possible D match to TRBD1 (6 bases). Germline values: CDR1 SEHNR, CDR2 FQNEAQ (reference sequence). This CDR3 region has 12 residues. The CDR3 loop reads CSSSSKGGEQYF. CDR3 DNA: TGTTCCAGCAGCTCTAAAGGGGGCGAGCAGTACTTC.

The chain combines TRBV2 with TRBJ2-2; D might be TRBD2 (6 bases). V lost 6 bases, J lost 6 bases, and 14 bases lay in between. The CDR3 consists of 14 residues. CDR1 is SNHLY, CDR2 FYNNEI, per germline. This CDR3 is CASSEGRLAGELFF. The CDR3 DNA reads TGTGCCAGCAGCGAGGGGAGACTAGCCGGGGAGCTGTTTTTT.

There are a few counts of this clone. The V gene is TRBV7-2, the J gene TRBJ1-5, with TRBD1 as a possible D gene (5 bases). The CDR3 has 15 residues. Germline CDR1 and CDR2: SGHTA and FQGNSA. Trimming removed 5 bases from V and 0 bases from J, with 11 bases in between. The CDR3 sequence is CASSRTTASNQPQHF. CDR3 DNA: TGTGCCAGCAGCCGAACGACAGCTAGCAATCAGCCCCAGCATTTT.

The V call is TRBV7-2, the J call TRBJ2-1, with 9 bases matching TRBD2. CDR3 size: 15 residues. The germline V gene encodes CDR1 SGHTA and CDR2 FQGNSA. J gave up 8 bases and V 5 bases, and 10 bases lay outside the gene matches. The CDR3 protein is CASSPELAGSHEQFF. DNA for the CDR3: TGTGCCAGCAGCCCCGAGCTAGCGGGGTCCCATGAGCAGTTCTTC.

The chain uses TRBV28 and TRBJ2-5; D is unresolved. The CDR3 has 13 amino acids. Germline V lookup: CDR1 MDHEN, CDR2 SYDVKM. V lost 5 bases and J 5 bases, leaving 12 bases between the germline ends. CDR3 loop: CASSLPVPETQYF. CDR3 nucleotides: TGTGCCAGCAGTCTACCCGTCCCGGAGACCCAGTACTTC.

This sequence joins TRBV9 and TRBJ1-6; D remains unclear. This CDR3 comprises 15 residues. V was cut by 4 bases and J by 7 bases, with 15 bases left in between. Germline CDR1 reads SGDLS; CDR2 reads YYNGEE. The CDR3 bases are TGTGCCAGCAGCTTCTCGGCCGGGTTGAATTCACCCCTCCACTTT. Amino acid sequence: CASSFSAGLNSPLHF.

This chain connects TRBV30 to TRBJ2-3; 10 nucleotides match TRBD2. Trimming removed 3 bases from V and 3 bases from J; junction bases left unmatched: 12. The germline CDR1 and CDR2 sequences are GTSNPN and SVGIG (reference sequence). The CDR3 is made up of 17 amino acids. CDR3 region: CAWRGAGGRLATDTQYF. The CDR3 region has the DNA TGTGCCTGGAGGGGAGCGGGAGGGAGACTAGCAACAGATACGCAGTATTTT.

The chain couples TRBV27 to TRBJ2-1; TRBD2 aligns across 7 bases. After removal of 10 bases from V and 1 base from J, the junction contained 13 bases not matched to a gene. The CDR3 consists of 16 residues. CDR1 MNHEY and CDR2 SMNVEV come from the germline V gene (reference sequence). The CDR3 bases are TGTGCCATCCTAGTGGGGGGGAGGGGATCCTACAATGAGCAGTTCTTC. Translation gives CAILVGGRGSYNEQFF.